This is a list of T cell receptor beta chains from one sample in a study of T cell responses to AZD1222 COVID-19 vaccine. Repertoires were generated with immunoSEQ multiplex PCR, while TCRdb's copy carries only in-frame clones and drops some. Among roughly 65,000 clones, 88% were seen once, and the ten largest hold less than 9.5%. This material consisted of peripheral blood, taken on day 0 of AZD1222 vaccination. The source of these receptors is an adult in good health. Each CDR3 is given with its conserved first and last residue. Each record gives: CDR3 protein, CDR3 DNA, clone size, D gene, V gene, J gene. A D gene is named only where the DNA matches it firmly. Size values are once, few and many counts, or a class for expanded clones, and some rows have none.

CASGEGENTEAFF	TGTGCCAGCGGGGAGGGCGAGAACACTGAAGCTTTCTTT	NA	NA	TRBV2	TRBJ1-1
CASSFTLHGNNEQFF	TGTGCCAGCAGCTTCACGCTACACGGAAACAATGAGCAGTTCTTC	NA	NA	TRBV7-9	TRBJ2-1
CASSLEATSTYEQYF	TGCGCCAGCAGCTTGGAAGCGACCAGTACCTACGAGCAGTACTTC	NA	NA	TRBV5-1	TRBJ2-7
CASSFLMNTEAFF	TGCGCCAGCAGCTTTCTGATGAACACTGAAGCTTTCTTT	NA	NA	TRBV5-1	TRBJ1-1
CASSDRQGGNTEAFF	TGTGCCAGCAGTGATCGACAGGGTGGGAACACTGAAGCTTTCTTT	NA	TRBD1	TRBV6-2/TRBV6-3	TRBJ1-1
CASSQDWGDYYTF	TGCGCCAGCAGCCAAGATTGGGGCGATTACTACACCTTC	NA	NA	TRBV4-3	TRBJ1-2
CASSQLRQGQKRQETQYF	TGTGCCAGCAGCCAACTCCGACAGGGACAAAAGAGACAAGAGACCCAGTACTTC	NA	TRBD1	TRBV7-9	TRBJ2-5
CAWSKREMDTQYF	TGTGCCTGGAGCAAGCGGGAGATGGATACGCAGTATTTT	NA	TRBD2	TRBV30	TRBJ2-3
CASSLEGSLYGYTF	TGCGCCAGCAGCTTGGAGGGCAGCCTATATGGCTACACCTTC	few	NA	TRBV5-1	TRBJ1-2
CASSSPRGYGEAFF	TGTGCCAGCAGCTCTCCCAGGGGGTACGGTGAAGCTTTCTTT	NA	TRBD1	TRBV5-5	TRBJ1-1
CASSQGAPGNTIYF	TGCGCCAGCAGCCAAGGGGCTCCTGGAAACACCATATATTTT	NA	NA	TRBV4-3	TRBJ1-3
CASSLVGGTRHTYEQYF	TGTGCCAGCAGCTTAGTAGGTGGGACACGCCACACCTACGAGCAGTACTTC	NA	NA	TRBV11-2	TRBJ2-7
CASSLETGGYEQYF	TGCGCCAGCAGCTTGGAGACAGGGGGTTACGAGCAGTACTTC	NA	TRBD1	TRBV5-1	TRBJ2-7
CASSPRSGVDNEQFF	TGTGCCAGCTCACCAAGGAGCGGGGTTGACAATGAGCAGTTCTTC	NA	TRBD2	TRBV18	TRBJ2-1
CASTKRGGTDTQYF	TGTGCCAGCACTAAGCGGGGCGGCACAGATACGCAGTATTTT	NA	TRBD2	TRBV9	TRBJ2-3
CASSSGRGRNQPQHF	TGTGCCAGCAGCTCGGGTAGGGGCCGCAATCAGCCCCAGCATTTT	NA	NA	TRBV7-2	TRBJ1-5